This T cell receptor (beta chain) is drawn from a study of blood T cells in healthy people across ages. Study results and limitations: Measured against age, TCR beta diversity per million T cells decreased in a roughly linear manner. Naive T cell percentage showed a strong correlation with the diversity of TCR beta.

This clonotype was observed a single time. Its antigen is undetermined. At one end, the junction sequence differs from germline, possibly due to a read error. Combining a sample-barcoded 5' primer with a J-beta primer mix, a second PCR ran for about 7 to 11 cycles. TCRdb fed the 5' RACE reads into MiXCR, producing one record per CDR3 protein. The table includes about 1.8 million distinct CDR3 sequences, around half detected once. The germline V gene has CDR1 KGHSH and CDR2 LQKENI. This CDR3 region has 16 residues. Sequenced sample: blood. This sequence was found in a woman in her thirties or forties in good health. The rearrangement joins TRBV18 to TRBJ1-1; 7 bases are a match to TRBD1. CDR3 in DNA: TGCGCCAGCTCACCACCATCGGGACAGTTGAACACTGAAGCTTTCTTT. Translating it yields CASSPPSGQLNTEAFF. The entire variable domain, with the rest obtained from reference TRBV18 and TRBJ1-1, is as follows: NAGVMQNPRHLVRRRGQEARLRCSPMKGHSHVYWYRQLPEEGLKFMVYLQKENIIDESGMPKERFSAEFPKEGPSILRIQQVVRGDSAAYFCASSPPSGQLNTEAFFGQGTRLTVV.